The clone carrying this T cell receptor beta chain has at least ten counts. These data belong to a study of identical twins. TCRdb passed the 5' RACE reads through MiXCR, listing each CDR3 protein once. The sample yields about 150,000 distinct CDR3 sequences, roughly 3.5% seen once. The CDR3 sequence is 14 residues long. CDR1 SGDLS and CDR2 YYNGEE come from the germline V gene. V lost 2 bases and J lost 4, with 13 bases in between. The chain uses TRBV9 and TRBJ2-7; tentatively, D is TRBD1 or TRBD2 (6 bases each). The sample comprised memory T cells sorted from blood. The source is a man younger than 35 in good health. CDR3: CASSVGPGAYEQYF. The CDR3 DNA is TGTGCCAGCAGCGTTGGGCCGGGGGCTTACGAGCAGTACTTC.